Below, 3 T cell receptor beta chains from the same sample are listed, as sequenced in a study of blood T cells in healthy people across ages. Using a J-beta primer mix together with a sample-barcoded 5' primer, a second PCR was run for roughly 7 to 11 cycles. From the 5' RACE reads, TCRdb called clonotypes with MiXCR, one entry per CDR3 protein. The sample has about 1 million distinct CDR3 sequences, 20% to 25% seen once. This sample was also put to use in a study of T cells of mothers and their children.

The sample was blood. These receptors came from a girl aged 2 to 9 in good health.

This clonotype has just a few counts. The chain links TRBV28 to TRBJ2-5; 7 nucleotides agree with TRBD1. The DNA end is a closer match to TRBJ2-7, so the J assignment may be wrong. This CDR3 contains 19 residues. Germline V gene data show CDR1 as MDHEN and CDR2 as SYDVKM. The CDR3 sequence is CASSLGPGQDGSYRYEQYF. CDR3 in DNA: TGTGCCAGCAGCCTTGGACCTGGACAGGACGGATCGTATAGGTACGAGCAGTACTTC.

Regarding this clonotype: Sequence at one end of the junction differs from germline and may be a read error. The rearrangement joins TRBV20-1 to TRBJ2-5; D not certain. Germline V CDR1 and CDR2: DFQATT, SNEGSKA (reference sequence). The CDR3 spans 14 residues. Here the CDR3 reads CSVTKTEKQGTQYF. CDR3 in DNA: TGCAGTGTCACGAAGACGGAGAAACAAGGGACCCAGTACTTC.

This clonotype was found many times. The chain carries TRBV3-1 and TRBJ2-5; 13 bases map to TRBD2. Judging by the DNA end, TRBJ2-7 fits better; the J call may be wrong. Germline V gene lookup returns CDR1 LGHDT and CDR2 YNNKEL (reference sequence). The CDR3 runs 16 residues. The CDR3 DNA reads TGTGCCAGCAGCCAAAATCGGGGACTAGCGGGATACGAGCAGTACTTC. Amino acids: CASSQNRGLAGYEQYF.